The 20 T cell receptor beta chains listed next were all sequenced from one sample in a study of blood T cell repertoires in COVID-19. Repertoires were generated with immunoSEQ multiplex PCR, while TCRdb's copy carries only in-frame clones and drops some. The sample carries 250,000 to 300,000 clones, 89% recorded once. Input material: peripheral blood. The receptor source for this set is a man aged 50 or older with acute or convalescent COVID-19.

The rearrangement links TRBV15 to TRBJ1-2, with 8 bases fitting TRBD1. Germline loops: CDR1 LNHNV, CDR2 YYDKDF (reference sequence). This CDR3 comprises 13 residues. The trim removed 3 bases at V and 3 bases at J, leaving 0 bases unmatched. The CDR3 nucleotides read TGTGCCACCAGCAGGACAGGGGACTATGGCTACACCTTC. Protein sequence: CATSRTGDYGYTF.

V and J are TRBV6-6 and TRBJ1-2, with TRBD1 as a possible D gene (6 bases). There are 13 residues in the CDR3. Germline V lookup: CDR1 MNHNY, CDR2 SVGAGI (reference sequence). V lost 9 bases and J lost 0, with 11 bases in between. This CDR3 reads CASDQGSNYGYTF. The CDR3 nucleotides read TGTGCCAGTGATCAGGGGTCTAACTATGGCTACACCTTC.

The rearrangement joins TRBV7-6 to TRBJ1-3; D may be TRBD1 (5 bases). The CDR3 has 15 residues. Germline CDR1 and CDR2: SGHVS and FNYEAQ. V was pared by 3 bases and J by 3 bases, with 12 bases between. The chain's CDR3 is CASSFSSGRGNTIYF. DNA for the CDR3: TGTGCCAGCAGCTTTAGCTCAGGGCGTGGAAACACCATATATTTT.

V usage is TRBV7-9 and J usage is TRBJ2-7; 12 bases map to TRBD1. V trimming: 5 bases; J trimming: 6 bases; junction bases outside the gene matches: 5. Per germline, CDR1 SEHNR and CDR2 FQNEAQ (reference sequence). This CDR3 has 14 residues. CDR3 sequence reads: CASSRDRGLPEQYF. As DNA, the CDR3 is TGTGCCAGCAGCCGGGACAGGGGGCTTCCCGAGCAGTACTTC.

This clone was picked up a small number of times. The chain couples TRBV10-3 to TRBJ2-3; 11 bases agree with TRBD2. The V and J ends lost 3 bases and 3 bases, in that order; junction bases with no gene match: 8. This CDR3 region has 17 residues. Per the germline V gene, CDR1 is ENHRY and CDR2 is SYGVKD. This CDR3 reads CAISDGLAGGGTDTQYF. DNA for the CDR3: TGTGCCATCAGTGATGGCCTAGCGGGGGGTGGGACAGATACGCAGTATTTT.

The V and J genes are TRBV7-9 and TRBJ2-3, with D possibly being TRBD2 (6 bases). This CDR3 is 16 amino acids long. From germline, CDR1 is SEHNR and CDR2 FQNEAQ (reference sequence). V lost 2 bases to trimming and J lost 2 bases, with 14 bases between them. CDR3 protein: CASSLIQGGDTDTQYF. The CDR3 nucleotides are TGTGCCAGCAGCTTAATCCAAGGCGGGGACACAGATACGCAGTATTTT.

In DNA, the CDR3 is TGTGCCAGCAGCTTGGCCGGTCAGGGTAATCAGCCCCAGCATTTT. Its translation is CASSLAGQGNQPQHF. J is TRBJ1-5 and V is TRBV5-4; TRBD1 might be the D (5 bases). Germline V gene lookup returns CDR1 SGHNT and CDR2 YYREEE (reference sequence). This CDR3 has 15 amino acids. Trimming shortened V by 0 bases and J by 4 bases, and 11 bases separated the two germline ends.

The J gene is TRBJ2-1, the V gene TRBV7-8, with a tentative D call TRBD2 (7 bases). The germline gives CDR1 SGHVS, CDR2 FQNEAQ. CDR3 length equals 18 residues. The V end lost 2 bases, the J end lost 6 bases, and 23 bases lay between the germline ends. The CDR3 bases are TGTGCCAGCAGCTTACCCCTTATGGGGGGGGCAACAATCAATGAGCAGTTCTTC. Translating gives CASSLPLMGGATINEQFF.

This chain's CDR3 is CASSPGTSTAGETQYF. Here the CDR3 DNA reads TGCGCCAGCAGCCCGGGGACTAGCACCGCGGGGGAGACCCAGTACTTC. This chain links TRBV5-1 with TRBJ2-5; 9 nucleotides agree with TRBD2. The J segment lost 5 bases and the V segment lost 4 bases, leaving 12 bases of the junction unmatched. The CDR3 has 16 amino acids. CDR1 and CDR2 from the germline V gene are SGHRS and YFSETQ.

This chain joins TRBV19 and TRBJ1-1, with TRBD1 as a possible D gene (5 bases). This CDR3 region has 15 residues. V was trimmed by 1 base and J by 0 bases, leaving 9 bases between them. Germline CDR1 and CDR2: LNHDA and SQIVND (reference sequence). Here the CDR3 DNA reads TGTGCCAGTAGTATAGCGGCGGGGGTGAACACTGAAGCTTTCTTT. Translation: CASSIAAGVNTEAFF.

This rearrangement joins TRBV14 to TRBJ1-6, with 8 bases identical to TRBD1. Germline values: CDR1 SGHDN, CDR2 FVKESK. J lost 10 bases, V lost 4 bases, and 9 bases had no gene match. This CDR3 is built from 15 residues. The CDR3 bases are TGTGCCAGCAGCCGGTTAGGACAGGGACGGTCACCCCTCCACTTT. Residues: CASSRLGQGRSPLHF.

Points on this clone: Other nucleotide sequences from this sample produce the same CDR3. The J gene is TRBJ2-5, the V gene TRBV19, with TRBD2 matching 12 bases. The germline V gene has CDR1 LNHDA and CDR2 SQIVND (reference sequence). This CDR3 contains 15 residues. V lost 4 bases to trimming and J lost 5 bases; unmatched junction nucleotides: 5. The CDR3 protein is CASSTSGGARETQYF. The DNA of the CDR3 is TGTGCCAGTAGTACTAGCGGGGGGGCCCGGGAGACCCAGTACTTC.

V usage is TRBV5-1 and J usage is TRBJ2-3; a possible D gene is TRBD2 (5 bases). CDR1 is SGHRS and CDR2 is YFSETQ in the germline V gene. V lost 4 bases, J lost 4 bases, and 10 bases lay in between. CDR3 length: 13 amino acids. CDR3: CASSPELADTQYF. CDR3 in DNA: TGCGCCAGCAGCCCGGAACTAGCAGATACGCAGTATTTT.

The chain couples TRBV24-1 to TRBJ2-1; a possible D gene is TRBD2 (6 bases). Germline V gene lookup returns CDR1 KGHDR and CDR2 SFDVKD. V was pared by 3 bases and J by 7 bases, with 9 bases between. The CDR3 has 13 amino acids. In nucleotides, the CDR3 is TGTGCCACCAGTGATGCGGGGTGGAATGAGCAGTTCTTC. Translating gives CATSDAGWNEQFF.

This chain joins TRBV7-9 and TRBJ2-5, with D tentatively TRBD2 (6 bases). Germline values: CDR1 SEHNR, CDR2 FQNEAQ (reference sequence). V lost 3 bases and J 5 bases, leaving 10 bases between the germline ends. CDR3 length: 13 amino acids. Written as DNA, the CDR3 is TGTGCCAGCAGCTTGTTAGGGAGGGAGACCCAGTACTTC. This translates into CASSLLGRETQYF.

The chain employs TRBV5-1 and TRBJ1-3; TRBD1 might be the D (5 bases). The V gene lost 0 bases and the J gene lost 1 base, with 5 bases spanning the gap. The CDR3 sequence is 14 residues long. CDR1 is SGHRS, CDR2 YFSETQ, per germline. The CDR3 bases are TGCGCCAGCAGCTTGGAGGGGTCTGGAAACACCATATATTTT. It translates to CASSLEGSGNTIYF.

V is TRBV9 and J is TRBJ2-3; 9 nucleotides agree with TRBD1. The CDR3 extends over 17 amino acids. After removal of 0 bases from V and 1 base from J, the junction contained 6 bases not matched to a gene. CDR1 is SGDLS and CDR2 is YYNGEE in the germline V gene. The DNA of the CDR3 is TGTGCCAGCAGCGTAGCCGACCGGGACAGGGGCACAGATACGCAGTATTTT. Protein: CASSVADRDRGTDTQYF.

The chain joins TRBV3-1 (or the pseudogene TRBV3-2) to TRBJ1-1; the D gene is possibly TRBD1 (6 bases). Trimming removed 5 bases from V and 10 bases from J, with 14 bases in between. This CDR3 is 12 amino acids long. Per the germline V gene, CDR1 is LGHDT and CDR2 is YNNKEL (reference sequence). The CDR3 loop is CASSDRPRRAFF. Written as DNA, the CDR3 is TGTGCCAGCAGCGACAGGCCGCGCCGAGCTTTCTTT.

CDR3 loop: CASSLVRPPGEQYF. DNA of the CDR3: TGTGCCAGCAGCTTAGTGAGACCCCCGGGAGAGCAGTACTTC. The V and J genes are TRBV7-8 and TRBJ2-7, with D possibly matching TRBD2 (5 bases). With 1 base removed from V and 7 bases from J, the gap between germline ends came to 14 bases. The CDR3 sequence is 14 residues long. In germline, CDR1 is SGHVS, CDR2 FQNEAQ. Drawing the rest from reference TRBV7-8 and TRBJ2-7, the complete variable domain is GAGVSQSPRYKVAKRGQDVALRCDPISGHVSLFWYQQALGQGPEFLTYFQNEAQLDKSGLPSDRFFAERPEGSVSTLKIQRTQQEDSAVYLCASSLVRPPGEQYFGPGTRLTVT.

The chain joins TRBV27 to TRBJ1-6; 8 bases agree with TRBD1. The ends lost 5 bases at V and 8 bases at J; junction bases unmatched: 14. From germline, CDR1 is MNHEY and CDR2 SMNVEV (reference sequence). CDR3 length equals 17 residues. The CDR3 nucleotides read TGTGCCAGCAGTATACTCAGAGGACAGGGTTTTTATTCACCCCTCCACTTT. Translation gives CASSILRGQGFYSPLHF.